This T cell receptor (beta chain) was sequenced for a study of cytomegalovirus exposure and HLA in healthy donors. Overall study: Most donors, less than 85% of more than 300 genotyped, fell in the Caucasian-associated ancestry cluster.

Points on this clone: As yet, its antigen is unknown.

Trimming removed 0 bases from V and 3 bases from J, with 7 bases in between. Germline CDR1 is SGHKS and CDR2 is YYEKEE (reference sequence). The CDR3 has 14 amino acids. PCR amplification relied on 60 Vbeta primers (plus 13 Jbeta primers). Under the authors' procedure: In a later analysis, the count reached tens of millions of unique TCR beta chains, with 8.5 million to 14 million shared. Data came from immunoSEQ multiplex PCR; TCRdb stores just in-frame clones and leaves some out. V and J calls and clone size are given by that table; D and trimming were obtained from the DNA. The sample includes about 100,000 clones, roughly 74% of them seen just once. Points from the study as a whole: Common viral pathogens (according to a later analysis) appeared linked to several of the most significant clusters. No immune exposure information besides CMV serostatus was available.

The chain couples TRBV5-5 to TRBJ1-5; D is uncertain. This sequence was found in a female donor in good health and CMV-seropositive. Input material: PBMCs. CDR3 bases: TGTGCCAGCAGCTTGGACCAACACAATCAGCCCCAGCATTTT. It is translated as CASSLDQHNQPQHF.